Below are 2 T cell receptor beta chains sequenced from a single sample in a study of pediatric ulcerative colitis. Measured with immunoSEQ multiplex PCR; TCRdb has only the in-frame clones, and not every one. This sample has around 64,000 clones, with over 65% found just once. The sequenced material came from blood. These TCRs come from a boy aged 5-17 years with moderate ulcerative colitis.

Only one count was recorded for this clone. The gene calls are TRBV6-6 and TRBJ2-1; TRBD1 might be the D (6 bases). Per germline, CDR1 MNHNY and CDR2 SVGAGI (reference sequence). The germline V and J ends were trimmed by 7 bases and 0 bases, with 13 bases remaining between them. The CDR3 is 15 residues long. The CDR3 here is CASMIDRSSYNEQFF. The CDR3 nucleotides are TGTGCCAGCATGATTGACAGGAGCTCCTACAATGAGCAGTTCTTC.

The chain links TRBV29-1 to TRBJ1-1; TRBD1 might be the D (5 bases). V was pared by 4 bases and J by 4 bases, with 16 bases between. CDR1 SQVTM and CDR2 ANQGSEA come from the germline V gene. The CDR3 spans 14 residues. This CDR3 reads CSVGQSQGLTEAFF. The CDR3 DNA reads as TGCAGCGTTGGCCAAAGCCAGGGCCTCACTGAAGCTTTCTTT.